The T cell receptor beta chain under discussion was sequenced for a study of vaccination effects on CD4 cells after COVID-19. Study details: Convalescent patients (n = two) were sampled 16 days and one week prevaccination.

Points from the study as a whole: The study found marked clonal contraction of infection- and vaccine-induced clones late after vaccination.

Clones were read by immunoSEQ multiplex PCR, and TCRdb kept only the in-frame ones, dropping some. Seen here are about 26,000 clones, 75% to 80% observed once, and the top ten hold roughly a sixth. There are 15 residues in the CDR3. The V segment lost 1 base and the J segment 2 bases; nucleotides outside the gene matches: 7. Germline V gives CDR1 GTSNPN, CDR2 SVGIG (reference sequence). Expansion with viral peptide pools was applied to antigen-specific CD4+ T cells by the ViraFEST assay prior to sequencing. Upon completion of more than 9 days in culture, CD4+ T cells were isolated. Between March and December 2020, the person had a SARS-CoV-2 infection that PCR confirmed. About this clone: No antigen is known for it.

The chain combines TRBV30 with TRBJ1-2, with 7 bases fitting TRBD1. The sample in question was CD4+ T cells from PBMCs cultured with HCoV-NL63 spike peptides, obtained before COVID-19 vaccination. The clonotype was recovered from a human donor who had a prior SARS-CoV-2 infection. The CDR3 protein is CAWSDWGQTNYGYTF. The CDR3 DNA is TGTGCCTGGAGTGACTGGGGACAGACCAACTATGGCTACACCTTC.